This T cell receptor (beta chain) was identified in a study of T cell repertoires in cytomegalovirus infection. Study at large: Indications of both CMV infection and matching HLA type were provided by public TCR beta signatures. Study results and caveats: The response measured ex vivo was dominated by TCR beta clonotypes (HLA-C-restricted and CMV-specific).

TCRdb reanalysed the reads using MiXCR and keeps one entry per CDR3 protein. The sample has about 740,000 distinct CDR3 sequences; 35% are singletons. This clonotype has just a few counts. Its antigen is unidentified. Sequencing input: PBMCs. This TCR came from a human donor in good health (CMV status not recorded). Some clones in this sample may be carry-over from other donors' samples.

CDR3 DNA sequence: TGTGCCAGCAGCTTCCAGGGGGCTTGGCAGCCCCAGCATTTT. It specifies CASSFQGAWQPQHF. The chain combines TRBV7-8 with TRBJ1-5; TRBD1 matches 8 bases. The ends lost 3 bases at V and 7 bases at J; junction bases unmatched: 5. CDR1 SGHVS and CDR2 FQNEAQ come from the germline V gene. The CDR3 length is 14 residues.